This TCR beta chain was profiled in a study of T cell responses to AZD1222 COVID-19 vaccine. General study findings and limits: Only six AZD1222 recipients tested seropositive at baseline. Across the whole spike, CD4 TCRs peaked at regions 160-218 and 743-854.

Using immunoSEQ multiplex PCR, the repertoire was profiled, and TCRdb retains in-frame clones only, with some absent. The sample holds some 150,000 clones, roughly 88% seen once. Per the germline V gene, CDR1 is MNHNY and CDR2 is SVGAGI (reference sequence). Losses at the gene ends were 6 bases for V and 1 base for J; bases not matched to a gene: 4. CDR3 size: 15 residues. For this clone: Its specificity is not known.

The sample consisted of peripheral blood, taken 28 days after the second AZD1222 dose. This chain joins TRBV6-6 and TRBJ2-2; 8 nucleotides agree with TRBD1. This receptor was identified in an adult who received the AZD1222 COVID-19 vaccine. The CDR3 region is CASSRGQGNTGELFF. CDR3 sequence (DNA): TGTGCCAGCAGCAGAGGACAGGGGAACACCGGGGAGCTGTTTTTT.